These 21 T cell receptor beta chains came from one sample sequenced in a study of T cells in Graves' hyperthyroidism and ophthalmopathy. TCR beta CDR3 regions were amplified from RNA. The TCR CDR3 first-round RT-PCR relied on the HTBI primer set. MiXCR was run by TCRdb on the multiplex PCR reads, yielding one entry per CDR3 protein. The sample gives some 300,000 distinct CDR3 sequences, roughly 13% of which show up once; around 8% is in the top ten. Specimen: blood. These receptor sequences come from a woman aged 40 to 50 with Graves' hyperthyroidism.

This clonotype was found once. The chain employs TRBV20-1 and TRBJ2-3, with D possibly TRBD2 on 5 matching bases. V lost 3 bases and J lost 4, with 11 bases in between. The CDR3 sequence is 13 residues long. Germline lookup yields CDR1 DFQATT and CDR2 SNEGSKA (reference sequence). The CDR3 is CSASDEGADTQYF. The CDR3 DNA follows: TGCAGTGCTAGTGACGAGGGCGCAGATACGCAGTATTTT.

The chain employs TRBV7-9 and TRBJ1-2, with TRBD1 as a possible D gene (6 bases). V shed 4 bases and J shed 6 bases, with 12 bases lying between them. The CDR3 runs to 13 residues. CDR1 is SEHNR, CDR2 FQNEAQ, per germline (reference sequence). The DNA of the CDR3 is TGTGCCAGCAGCTCATCCCACAGGGATGGCTACACCTTC. Amino acids: CASSSSHRDGYTF.

This clonotype was picked up a small number of times. The rearrangement joins TRBV30 to TRBJ2-5; 10 nucleotides agree with TRBD2. Germline CDR1 is GTSNPN and CDR2 is SVGIG (reference sequence). Losses at the gene ends were 1 base for V and 5 bases for J; bases not matched to a gene: 7. CDR3 length: 15 amino acids. In DNA form, the CDR3 reads TGTGCCTGGAGTGAAAGCGGGAGGGCCTTGGAGACCCAGTACTTC. It translates to CAWSESGRALETQYF.

The rearrangement joins TRBV18 to TRBJ1-1, with no clear D. The CDR3 extends over 15 amino acids. Germline CDR1 and CDR2: KGHSH and LQKENI. Trimming removed 2 bases from V and 8 bases from J, with 18 bases in between. DNA for the CDR3: TGTGCCAGCTCACCAGGCGAATCTTCCGGCGGCGAAGCTTTCTTT. Translating it yields CASSPGESSGGEAFF. Using reference TRBV18 and TRBJ1-1 for the parts outside the CDR3, the full variable domain is NAGVMQNPRHLVRRRGQEARLRCSPMKGHSHVYWYRQLPEEGLKFMVYLQKENIIDESGMPKERFSAEFPKEGPSILRIQQVVRGDSAAYFCASSPGESSGGEAFFGQGTRLTVV.

This rearrangement joins TRBV2 to TRBJ1-5; tentatively, D is TRBD1 (6 bases). Trimming pared 1 base from V and 0 bases from J, leaving 10 bases between. This CDR3 is built from 16 residues. From germline, CDR1 is SNHLY and CDR2 FYNNEI. As DNA, the CDR3 is TGTGCCAGCAGTGAAGAGGCAGGGGTTAGCAATCAGCCCCAGCATTTT. This sequence encodes CASSEEAGVSNQPQHF. The whole variable domain, filled in from reference TRBV2 and TRBJ1-5, reads EPEVTQTPSHQVTQMGQEVILRCVPISNHLYFYWYRQILGQKVEFLVSFYNNEISEKSEIFDDQFSVERPDGSNFTLKIRSTKLEDSAMYFCASSEEAGVSNQPQHFGDGTRLSIL.

The V and J genes are TRBV28 and TRBJ2-7; TRBD2 agrees at 7 bases. The CDR3 runs 13 residues. V gave up 6 bases and J gave up 4 bases; unmatched junction bases: 6. CDR1 and CDR2 from the germline V gene are MDHEN and SYDVKM. In nucleotides, the CDR3 is TGTGCCAGCAGCGGAGGGAGGGTGTACGAGCAGTACTTC. Translating it yields CASSGGRVYEQYF.

This clonotype was observed at least ten times. This chain uses TRBV2 with TRBJ1-2; TRBD1 matches 8 bases. Trimming cost V 6 bases and J 7 bases; bases outside gene matches: 4. Germline values: CDR1 SNHLY, CDR2 FYNNEI. The CDR3 runs to 12 residues. The CDR3 loop is CASSDRGGGYTF. The DNA of the CDR3 is TGTGCCAGCAGCGACAGGGGAGGTGGCTACACCTTC.

This clonotype was counted many times. The chain is built from TRBV12-3 or TRBV12-4 and TRBJ2-5, with 7 bases aligning to TRBD2. The ends lost 4 bases at V and 2 bases at J; junction bases unmatched: 7. The CDR3 contains 15 residues. This CDR3 reads CASSSRGDPQETQYF. The CDR3 region has the DNA TGTGCCAGCAGTTCTCGGGGGGACCCTCAAGAGACCCAGTACTTC.

This clonotype showed up many times. The chain recombines TRBV6-6 with TRBJ2-1; no firm D call. The germline V gene has CDR1 MNHNY and CDR2 SVGAGI (reference sequence). The CDR3 loop spans 15 amino acids. The V end lost 2 bases, the J end lost 0 bases, and 8 bases lay between the germline ends. Here the CDR3 reads CASSYGPSSYNEQFF. The DNA for the CDR3 is TGTGCCAGCAGTTACGGGCCTAGCTCCTACAATGAGCAGTTCTTC.

This clonotype was counted ten times or more. This rearrangement joins TRBV3-1 to TRBJ2-5; D perhaps matches TRBD2 (6 bases). Per germline, CDR1 LGHDT and CDR2 YNNKEL (reference sequence). Trimming took off 4 bases at V and 5 bases at J, with 11 bases between the two ends. This CDR3 contains 13 residues. CDR3 protein: CASSLRGEETQYF. The CDR3, as DNA: TGTGCCAGCAGCCTCCGCGGGGAGGAGACCCAGTACTTC.

This chain connects TRBV29-1 to TRBJ2-1; perhaps TRBD2 as D (5 bases). This CDR3 spans 14 amino acids. V dropped 6 bases and J dropped 6 bases, with 18 bases sitting between them. The germline V gene has CDR1 SQVTM and CDR2 ANQGSEA. CDR3 bases: TGCAGCGTCGCCGACTACCCCCTTTCCAATGAGCAGTTCTTC. It yields the protein CSVADYPLSNEQFF.

The rearrangement joins TRBV5-1 to TRBJ2-1, with D perhaps matching TRBD2 (5 bases). The CDR3 totals 14 residues. The germline V and J ends were trimmed by 2 bases and 2 bases, with 8 bases remaining between them. The germline V gene encodes CDR1 SGHRS and CDR2 YFSETQ. Here the CDR3 DNA reads TGCGCCAGCAGCTTTGGGGAGACCTACAATGAGCAGTTCTTC. This gives the protein CASSFGETYNEQFF.

This clonotype was recorded at least ten times. The V and J genes are TRBV20-1 and TRBJ2-1; 13 bases are shared with TRBD2. The V segment lost 6 bases and the J segment 4 bases; nucleotides outside the gene matches: 12. From germline, CDR1 is DFQATT and CDR2 SNEGSKA (reference sequence). This CDR3 contains 17 residues. The CDR3 protein is CSAHTSGRALGYNEQFF. Written as DNA, the CDR3 is TGCAGTGCCCATACTAGCGGGAGGGCCCTCGGGTACAATGAGCAGTTCTTC.

The table lists this clonotype with a few counts. V is TRBV20-1 and J is TRBJ2-1; 7 bases fit TRBD2. CDR1 is DFQATT, CDR2 SNEGSKA, per germline (reference sequence). The CDR3 is 15 residues long. V shed 3 bases, J shed 4 bases, and the junction held 9 bases outside the gene matches. The CDR3 DNA follows: TGCAGTGCTAGCAAGGGCGGGGGTGGATACAATGAGCAGTTCTTC. Translated: CSASKGGGGYNEQFF.

This clonotype came up many times. CDR3 sequence: CASTGTSGSTDTQYF. The CDR3 DNA sequence: TGTGCCAGCACGGGAACTAGCGGGAGCACAGATACGCAGTATTTT. This chain uses TRBV2 with TRBJ2-3, with 9 bases matching TRBD2. J lost 0 bases, V lost 7 bases, and 5 bases had no gene match. The germline V gene has CDR1 SNHLY and CDR2 FYNNEI. The CDR3 is made up of 15 amino acids.

This clonotype was recorded at least ten times. This chain connects TRBV6-6 to TRBJ1-3; no reliable D call. The CDR3 has 15 amino acids. The germline V gene encodes CDR1 MNHNY and CDR2 SVGAGI (reference sequence). Trimming stripped 3 bases from V and 0 bases from J, with 9 bases between. The CDR3 sequence: CASSYSSSSGNTIYF. The CDR3 nucleotides are TGTGCCAGCAGTTATTCGTCGAGCTCTGGAAACACCATATATTTT.

This clonotype was seen ten or more times. V is TRBV10-3 and J is TRBJ1-1; 11 bases fit TRBD1. The V and J ends lost 6 bases and 6 bases, in that order; junction bases with no gene match: 3. Germline-derived CDR1 and CDR2 are ENHRY and SYGVKD. CDR3 length: 13 residues. The CDR3 region has the DNA TGTGCCATCAGGGACAGGGGGCCGGCTGAAGCTTTCTTT. As protein: CAIRDRGPAEAFF.

J is TRBJ2-1 and V is TRBV12-3 or TRBV12-4; tentatively, D is TRBD1 (6 bases). This CDR3 has 13 amino acids. Deletions cut 4 bases from V and 7 bases from J, with 11 bases between. CDR3 nucleotide sequence: TGTGCCAGCAGTTCCCCCGGACAGAATGAGCAGTTCTTC. Protein: CASSSPGQNEQFF.

This clonotype appeared a few times. Since a much larger clone is just one base distant, this may be a read error. The genes are TRBV30 and TRBJ2-7, with D perhaps assigned TRBD1 or TRBD2 (5 bases each). This CDR3 region has 11 residues. V lost 5 bases and J 5 bases, leaving 10 bases between the germline ends. Germline assignment: CDR1 GTSNPN and CDR2 SVGIG (reference sequence). The CDR3 loop reads CAWRSGHEQYF. CDR3 DNA: TGTGCCTGGCGTTCGGGACACGAGCAGTACTTC.

The rearrangement links TRBV19 to TRBJ1-5; D gene ambiguous. Germline values: CDR1 LNHDA, CDR2 SQIVND (reference sequence). This CDR3 has 13 residues. Trimming removed 5 bases at V and 4 bases at J, with 9 bases between. CDR3 residues: CASSSQINQPQHF. The CDR3 nucleotides are TGTGCCAGTAGTTCGCAGATTAATCAGCCCCAGCATTTT.

This clonotype appeared many times. The chain has TRBV12-3 or TRBV12-4 and TRBJ2-5; 7 nucleotides line up with TRBD2. After removal of 3 bases from V and 0 bases from J, the junction contained 1 base not matched to a gene. The CDR3 totals 14 residues. The CDR3 nucleotides are TGTGCCAGCAGTTTGGGGGGGAACCAAGAGACCCAGTACTTC. Its protein is CASSLGGNQETQYF.